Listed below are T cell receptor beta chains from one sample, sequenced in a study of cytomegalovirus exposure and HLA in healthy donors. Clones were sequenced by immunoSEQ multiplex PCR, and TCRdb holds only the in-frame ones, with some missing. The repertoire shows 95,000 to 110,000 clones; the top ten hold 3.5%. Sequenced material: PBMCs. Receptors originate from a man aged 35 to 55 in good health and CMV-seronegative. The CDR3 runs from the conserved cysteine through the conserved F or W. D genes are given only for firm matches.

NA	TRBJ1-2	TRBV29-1	TGCAGCGCCAGTGGAGGCACGGCTAACTATGGCTACACCTTC	CSASGGTANYGYTF
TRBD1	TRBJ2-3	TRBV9	TGTGCCAGCAGCGTAGCTACAAATCGGGACAGGGCCGGGGAGAGCACAGATACGCAGTATTTT	CASSVATNRDRAGESTDTQYF
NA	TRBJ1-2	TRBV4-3	TGCGCCAGCAGCCAAGATCGCGCTACTGGCTACACCTTC	CASSQDRATGYTF
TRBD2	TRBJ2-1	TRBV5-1	TGCGCCAGCAGCACTAGCGGAGGGAGCCACAATGAGCAGTTCTTC	CASSTSGGSHNEQFF
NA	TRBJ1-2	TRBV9	TGTGCCAGCAGCGTAGTTCAGGGTGGATATAACTATGGCTACACCTTC	CASSVVQGGYNYGYTF
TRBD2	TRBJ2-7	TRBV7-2	TGTGCCAGCAGCTTGGAAAGCGGGGGGGTCGGATACGAGCAGTACTTC	CASSLESGGVGYEQYF
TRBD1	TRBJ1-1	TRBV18	TGTGCCAGCTCCCTTGAACAGGGGGCCGGCACTGAAGCTTTCTTT	CASSLEQGAGTEAFF
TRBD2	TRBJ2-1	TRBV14	TGTGCCAGCAACCCCATGGCGGGAGGTGGTAATGAGCAGTTCTTC	CASNPMAGGGNEQFF
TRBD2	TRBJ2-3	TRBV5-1	TGCGCCAGCAGCGAGGGACTAGCGGGAGGGCGCACAGATACGCAGTATTTT	CASSEGLAGGRTDTQYF
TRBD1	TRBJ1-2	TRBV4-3	TGCGCCAGCAGCCCCGGGACAGGGACATACTATGGCTACACCTTC	CASSPGTGTYYGYTF
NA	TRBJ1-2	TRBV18	TGTGCCAGCTCACTCCGGGGGGCTCAGTATGGCTACACCTTC	CASSLRGAQYGYTF
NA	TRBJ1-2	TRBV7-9	TGTGCCAGCAGCTTTGGGGGCCTTGGATCTAACTATGGCTACACCTTC	CASSFGGLGSNYGYTF
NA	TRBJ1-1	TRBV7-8	TGTGCCAGCAGCCCATGGGGGGGGGCTGAAGCTTTCTTT	CASSPWGGAEAFF
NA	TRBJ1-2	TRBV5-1	TGCGCCAGCAGATCGTACAGGGATAACTATGGCTACACCTTC	CASRSYRDNYGYTF
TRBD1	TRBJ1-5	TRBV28	TGTGCCAGCACACCGGGACAGCGAAATCAGCCCCAGCATTTT	CASTPGQRNQPQHF
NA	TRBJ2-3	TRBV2	TGTGCCAGCAGGACACAGGGGGGGGGCACAGATACGCAGTATTTT	CASRTQGGGTDTQYF
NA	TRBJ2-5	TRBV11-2	TGTGCCAGCAGCTTTGGGACAATTTACCAAGAGACCCAGTACTTC	CASSFGTIYQETQYF
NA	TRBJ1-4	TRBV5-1	TGCGCCAGCAGCTTGAGTGGGGCGGCTAATGAAAAACTGTTTTTT	CASSLSGAANEKLFF
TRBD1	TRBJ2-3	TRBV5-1	TGCGCCAGCAGCCCTTATGTCGGGACAGGGGGCACAGATACGCAGTATTTT	CASSPYVGTGGTDTQYF
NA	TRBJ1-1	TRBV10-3	TGTGCCATCTTGGCAGATCTTAACACTGAAGCTTTCTTT	CAILADLNTEAFF
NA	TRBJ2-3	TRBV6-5	TGTGCCAGCAGTTACTCTGGCACCCTCGGCACAGATACGCAGTATTTT	CASSYSGTLGTDTQYF
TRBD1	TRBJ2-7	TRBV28	TGTGCCAGCAGTATGCCCGGGACAGGGGCCGAGCAGTACTTC	CASSMPGTGAEQYF
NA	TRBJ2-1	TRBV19	TGTGCCAGTAGTATAGGAACAACCAGAGAGCAGTTCTTC	CASSIGTTREQFF
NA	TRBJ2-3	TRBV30	TGTGCCTGGAGTGTCACGGTCAGCACAGATACGCAGTATTTT	CAWSVTVSTDTQYF
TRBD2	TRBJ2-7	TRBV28	TGTGCCAGCAGTTTAGGGCTAGCGGAAGGGGAGAAGCAGTACTTC	CASSLGLAEGEKQYF
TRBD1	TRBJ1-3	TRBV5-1	TGCGCCAGCAGCGCTTCCGGGACAGGGGGAAACACCATATATTTT	CASSASGTGGNTIYF
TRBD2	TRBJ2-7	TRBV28	TGTGCCAGCAGTTCAGCCGGGACTAGCGGAACATACGAGCAGTACTTC	CASSSAGTSGTYEQYF
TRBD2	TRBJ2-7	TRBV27	TGTGCCAGCAGTTTAACTAGCGAGTACGAGCAGTACTTC	CASSLTSEYEQYF
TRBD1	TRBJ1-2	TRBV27	TGTGCCAGCAGTTTATCTGCGGGACAGGGCCCGGGGGGCTACACCTTC	CASSLSAGQGPGGYTF
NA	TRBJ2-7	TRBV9	TGTGCCAGCAGCGGGGACATCCTCTCCTACGAGCAGTACTTC	CASSGDILSYEQYF
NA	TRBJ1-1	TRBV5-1	TGCGCCAGCAGTCCGCCATACAGCTACACTGAAGCTTTCTTT	CASSPPYSYTEAFF
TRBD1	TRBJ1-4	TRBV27	TGTGCCAGCAGTGCCCACCCCACAGGGGTTAGTAATGAAAAACTGTTTTTT	CASSAHPTGVSNEKLFF
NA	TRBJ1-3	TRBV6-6	TGTGCCAGCATAGATGGGGCCGCTGGAAACACCATATATTTT	CASIDGAAGNTIYF
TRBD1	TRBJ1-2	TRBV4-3	TGCGCCAGCAGCCAGACGGACAGGGAAGGAGCTAACTATGGCTACACCTTC	CASSQTDREGANYGYTF
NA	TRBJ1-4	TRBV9	TGTGCCAGCAGCCCCCCCGACAGTTCTTTGTATCAGGATGAAAAACTGTTTTTT	CASSPPDSSLYQDEKLFF